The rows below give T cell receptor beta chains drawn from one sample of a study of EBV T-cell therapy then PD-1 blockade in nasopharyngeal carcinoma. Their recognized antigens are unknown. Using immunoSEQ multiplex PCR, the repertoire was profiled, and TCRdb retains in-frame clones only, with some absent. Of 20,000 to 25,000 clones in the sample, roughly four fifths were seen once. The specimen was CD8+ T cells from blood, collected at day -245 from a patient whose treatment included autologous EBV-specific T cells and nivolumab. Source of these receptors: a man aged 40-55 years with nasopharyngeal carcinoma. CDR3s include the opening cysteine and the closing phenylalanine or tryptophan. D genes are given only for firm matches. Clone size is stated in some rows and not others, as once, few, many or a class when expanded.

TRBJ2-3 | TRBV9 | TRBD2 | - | CASSVEGRESTDTQYF | TGTGCCAGCAGCGTAGAAGGGAGGGAAAGCACAGATACGCAGTATTTT
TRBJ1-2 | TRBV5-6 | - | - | CASSPSPGTKHYGYTF | TGTGCCAGCAGCCCGTCGCCGGGTACGAAGCACTATGGCTACACCTTC
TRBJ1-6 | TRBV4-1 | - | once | CASSPSHGAASPLHF | TGCGCCAGCAGCCCTTCGCACGGGGCCGCTTCACCCCTCCACTTT
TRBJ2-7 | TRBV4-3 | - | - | CASSQESSGRYEQYF | TGCGCCAGCAGCCAAGAATCGAGCGGCCGCTACGAGCAGTACTTC
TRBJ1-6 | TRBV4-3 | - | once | CASSQDREGSPLHF | TGCGCCAGCAGCCAAGATCGGGAAGGTTCACCCCTCCACTTT
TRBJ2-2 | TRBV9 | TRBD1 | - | CASSAPQGIGELFF | TGTGCCAGCAGCGCCCCACAGGGGATAGGGGAGCTGTTTTTT
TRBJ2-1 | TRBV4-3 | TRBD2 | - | CASSQDSAAGGIYNEQFF | TGCGCCAGCAGCCAAGATAGCGCGGCGGGGGGGATCTACAATGAGCAGTTCTTC
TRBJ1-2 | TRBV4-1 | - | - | CASSQEIGPRGYTF | TGCGCCAGCAGCCAAGAAATCGGACCACGGGGCTACACCTTC
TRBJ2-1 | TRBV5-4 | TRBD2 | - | CASSLRVAGGFNEQFF | TGTGCCAGCAGCTTGAGGGTAGCGGGGGGGTTTAATGAGCAGTTCTTC
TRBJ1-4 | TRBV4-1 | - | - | CASSQERNPGEKLFF | TGCGCCAGCAGCCAAGAGCGCAACCCCGGCGAAAAACTGTTTTTT
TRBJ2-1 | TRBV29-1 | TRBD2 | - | CSAHGTSGERGEQFF | TGCAGCGCCCACGGGACTAGCGGGGAGCGGGGTGAGCAGTTCTTC
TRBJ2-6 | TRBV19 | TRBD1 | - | CASSIDAGGASGANVLTF | TGTGCCAGTAGTATAGATGCAGGGGGCGCCTCTGGGGCCAACGTCCTGACTTTC
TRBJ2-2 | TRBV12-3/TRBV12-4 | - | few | CASSWVIGELFF | TGTGCCAGCAGTTGGGTTATCGGGGAGCTGTTTTTT
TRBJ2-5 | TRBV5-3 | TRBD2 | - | CARSPELAGHQETQYF | TGTGCCAGAAGCCCTGAACTAGCGGGGCATCAAGAGACCCAGTACTTC
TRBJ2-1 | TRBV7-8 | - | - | CASSLSLGGGWDEQFF | TGTGCCAGCAGCTTATCTCTGGGCGGGGGCTGGGATGAGCAGTTCTTC
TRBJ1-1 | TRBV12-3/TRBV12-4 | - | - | CASSPTGSEAFF | TGTGCCAGCAGCCCTACTGGGTCTGAAGCTTTCTTT
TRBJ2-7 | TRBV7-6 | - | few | CASSFIQGYEQYF | TGTGCCAGCAGTTTTATCCAGGGATACGAGCAGTACTTC
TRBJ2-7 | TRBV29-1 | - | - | CSVEVPGANYEQYF | TGCAGCGTTGAAGTCCCAGGGGCGAACTACGAGCAGTACTTC
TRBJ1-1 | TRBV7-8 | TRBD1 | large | CASSGGTGGTEAFF | TGTGCCAGCAGCGGTGGGACAGGGGGCACTGAAGCTTTCTTT
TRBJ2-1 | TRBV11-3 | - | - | CASSLGQYNEQFF | TGTGCCAGCAGCTTAGGCCAGTACAATGAGCAGTTCTTC
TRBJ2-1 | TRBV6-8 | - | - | CASRGTPHLNEGLSYNEQFF | TGTGCCAGCAGGGGGACACCTCACCTAAATGAGGGACTATCCTACAATGAGCAGTTCTTC
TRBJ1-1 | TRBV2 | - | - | CARLGMGNTEAFF | TGTGCCAGGCTAGGGATGGGGAACACTGAAGCTTTCTTT
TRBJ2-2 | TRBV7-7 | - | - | CASSSTLRDGLNTGELFF | TGTGCCAGCAGCTCAACACTCCGGGACGGACTTAACACCGGGGAGCTGTTTTTT
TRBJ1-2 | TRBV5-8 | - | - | CASSSPTVFYGYTF | TGTGCCAGCAGCTCACCTACAGTCTTCTATGGCTACACCTTC
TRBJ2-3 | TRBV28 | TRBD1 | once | CASSPTMDRKRTDTQYF | TGTGCCAGCAGTCCCACCATGGACAGGAAACGCACAGATACGCAGTATTTT
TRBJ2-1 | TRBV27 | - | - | CASSLPSGNEQFF | TGTGCCAGCAGTTTACCCAGCGGCAATGAGCAGTTCTTC
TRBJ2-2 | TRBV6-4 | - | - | CASSDSAGSNTGELFF | TGTGCCAGCAGTGACTCTGCGGGGTCGAACACCGGGGAGCTGTTTTTT
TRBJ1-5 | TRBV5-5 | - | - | CASNNPIRDRKTQPQHF | TGTGCCAGCAATAACCCGATCCGAGACCGAAAGACGCAGCCCCAGCATTTT
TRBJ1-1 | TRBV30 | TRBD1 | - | CAWSVLRQGDTEAFF | TGTGCCTGGAGTGTACTCAGACAGGGGGACACTGAAGCTTTCTTT
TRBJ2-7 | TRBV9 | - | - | CASSHGGEAYEQYF | TGTGCCAGCAGCCACGGCGGGGAGGCCTACGAGCAGTACTTC
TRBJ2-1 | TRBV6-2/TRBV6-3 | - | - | CASSYLGEQVNEQFF | TGTGCCAGCAGTTACCTAGGCGAACAGGTCAATGAGCAGTTCTTC
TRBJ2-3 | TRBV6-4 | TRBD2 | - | CASSDSLAGVDTQYF | TGTGCCAGCAGTGACTCACTAGCGGGGGTGGATACGCAGTATTTT
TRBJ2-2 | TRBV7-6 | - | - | CASSLGGAGTGELFF | TGTGCCAGCAGCTTAGGGGGGGCCGGCACCGGGGAGCTGTTTTTT